This T cell receptor (beta chain) comes out of a study of cytomegalovirus exposure and HLA in healthy donors. The study, taken as a whole, reports: The authors enumerated over 150 TCR beta chains as linked to cytomegalovirus. A few CMV-associated chains were confirmed in vitro to be specific for CMV antigens. A prior analysis recorded that most TCR beta V segments were productive about 87% or about 30% of the time.

Regarding this clone: The antigen remains undetermined.

The PCR used 60 Vbeta and 13 Jbeta primers. Per the authors' pipeline: Later, about 80 million unique TCR beta chains were counted in an analysis, and some 11 million of them were shared. Method: immunoSEQ multiplex PCR; TCRdb's copy keeps in-frame clones and lacks some. V and J calls and clone size are copied from that table; D and trimming were computed from the DNA. The repertoire holds approximately 190,000 clones, with roughly 73% as singletons. After removal of 3 bases from V and 5 bases from J, the junction contained 11 bases not matched to a gene. The CDR3 extends over 16 amino acids. The V gene's germline CDR1 is SGHVS and CDR2 FNYEAQ.

V usage is TRBV7-6 and J usage is TRBJ2-5; 8 positions match TRBD2. The specimen sequenced was PBMCs. The receptor's source is a young woman in good health and CMV-seronegative. CDR3 sequence (DNA): TGTGCCAGCAGCTTTCTAACGGGGGGGCTTGTCGAGACCCAGTACTTC. Amino acid sequence: CASSFLTGGLVETQYF.